Below, one TCR beta chain is given with its context. Its matching antigen is unknown. This sample was included in a study of metastatic and nonmetastatic thyroid tumors. Whole-study results and caveats: Reports indicated that malignant thyroid tumors showed significantly higher TCR beta diversity than benign nodules did, in blood and tumor.

In the study's own analysis: Across clinicopathological groups, CDR3 differences served as the basis for building a distant-metastasis classifier for papillary thyroid cancer. TCRdb reanalyzed the PCR reads via MiXCR. The V and J calls come from TCRdb's annotation, not from the publication. Of several thousand clones listed, about 33% were seen once; the top ten hold roughly 14%. Patients were all untreated before their thyroid surgery. This CDR3 is 15 amino acids long. Germline assignment: CDR1 MDHEN and CDR2 SYDVKM. V was trimmed by 2 bases and J by 0 bases, leaving 5 bases between them. V gene TRBV28 combines with J gene TRBJ1-6; no clear D gene. The TCR sequence derives from a female donor with papillary thyroid cancer or a benign thyroid nodule (not recorded which). Some clones in this sample may be carry-over from other donors' samples. The specimen was adjacent normal tissue. The CDR3 loop reads CASSLPTSYNSPLHF. CDR3 DNA: TGTGCCAGCAGTTTACCGACCTCCTATAATTCACCCCTCCACTTT.